One and the same sample provided the 3 T cell receptor beta chains below, sequenced in a study of cytomegalovirus exposure and HLA in healthy donors. This PCR relied on a set of 60 Vbeta primers and 13 Jbeta primers. Some clones are missing from TCRdb's copy, which holds only in-frame ones; the method was immunoSEQ multiplex PCR. The sample has 150,000 to 180,000 clones, roughly 72% seen once. The sequenced material came from PBMCs. These receptors originate from a man aged 25-45 years in good health and CMV-seronegative.

The chain recombines TRBV2 with TRBJ1-2, with a tentative D call TRBD1 (6 bases). The V gene's germline CDR1 is SNHLY and CDR2 FYNNEI. V shed 5 bases and J shed 7 bases, with 14 bases lying between them. The CDR3 has 13 amino acids. CDR3 nucleotides: TGTGCCAGCAGTTTCGACAGGCGTTTTGGCTACACCTTC. This encodes CASSFDRRFGYTF.

A remark on this clone: At one of its ends the junction is not consistent with the germline gene, which may arise from a read error. The V call is TRBV11-1, the J call TRBJ2-7, with 7 bases matching TRBD1. Germline CDR1 reads SGHAT; CDR2 reads FQDESV (reference sequence). This CDR3 has 15 residues. The chain's CDR3 is CASSPRQGAFYEQYF. The CDR3 DNA reads TGTGCTAGCAGCCCCCGACAGGGAGCGTTCTACGAGCAGTACTTC.

CDR3 loop: CASSEWAGGLYGYTF. The CDR3 DNA is TGTGCCAGCAGTGAATGGGCAGGGGGTCTCTATGGCTACACCTTC. V and J are TRBV6-1 and TRBJ1-2; 7 bases line up with TRBD1. V gave up 2 bases and J gave up 4 bases; unmatched junction bases: 7. Germline CDR1 and CDR2: MNHNS and SASEGT. The CDR3 has 15 residues.